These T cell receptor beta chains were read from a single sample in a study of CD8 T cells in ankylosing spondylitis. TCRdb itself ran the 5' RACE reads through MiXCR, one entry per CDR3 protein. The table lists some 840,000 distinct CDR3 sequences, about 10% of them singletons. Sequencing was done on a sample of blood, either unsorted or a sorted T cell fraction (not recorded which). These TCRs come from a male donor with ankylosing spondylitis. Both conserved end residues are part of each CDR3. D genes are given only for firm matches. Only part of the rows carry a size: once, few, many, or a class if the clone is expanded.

CDR3 protein: CSARGKIDTQYF
CDR3 DNA: TGCAGTGCTAGAGGAAAGATAGATACGCAGTATTTT
J gene: TRBJ2-3
D gene: .
clone size: .
V gene: TRBV20-1

CDR3 protein: CASSLGEGSHEQFF
CDR3 DNA: TGTGCCAGCAGCTTGGGGGAGGGTAGCCATGAGCAGTTCTTC
J gene: TRBJ2-1
D gene: TRBD2
clone size: few
V gene: TRBV5-4

CDR3 protein: CASSLDRGSTDTQYF
CDR3 DNA: TGTGCCAGCAGTTTAGACAGGGGGAGCACAGATACGCAGTATTTT
J gene: TRBJ2-3
D gene: TRBD1
clone size: .
V gene: TRBV12-3/TRBV12-4

CDR3 protein: CASSLVSSDGYTF
CDR3 DNA: TGTGCCAGCAGCTTGGTCAGTTCAGACGGCTACACCTTC
J gene: TRBJ1-2
D gene: .
clone size: .
V gene: TRBV5-6

CDR3 protein: CAWRIYRGTNTGELFF
CDR3 DNA: TGTGCCTGGAGGATATACAGGGGTACGAACACCGGGGAGCTGTTTTTT
J gene: TRBJ2-2
D gene: TRBD1
clone size: .
V gene: TRBV30

CDR3 protein: CASRINRGLNTGELFF
CDR3 DNA: TGTGCCAGCCGAATTAATAGGGGGCTGAACACCGGGGAGCTGTTTTTT
J gene: TRBJ2-2
D gene: TRBD1
clone size: many
V gene: TRBV25-1

CDR3 protein: CASSGSGLGEQYF
CDR3 DNA: TGCGCCAGCAGCGGCTCCGGGCTCGGGGAGCAGTACTTC
J gene: TRBJ2-7
D gene: .
clone size: .
V gene: TRBV5-1

CDR3 protein: CASSFEGSRFQREQFF
CDR3 DNA: TGTGCCAGCAGCTTCGAGGGTTCTCGGTTCCAGAGGGAGCAGTTCTTC
J gene: TRBJ2-1
D gene: .
clone size: many
V gene: TRBV7-2

CDR3 protein: CSAQGGFTGELFF
CDR3 DNA: TGCAGTGCTCAAGGGGGCTTCACCGGGGAGCTGTTTTTT
J gene: TRBJ2-2
D gene: TRBD1
clone size: many
V gene: TRBV20-1

CDR3 protein: CSAGPPGVTGELFF
CDR3 DNA: TGCAGTGCTGGCCCCCCGGGGGTGACCGGGGAGCTGTTTTTT
J gene: TRBJ2-2
D gene: .
clone size: .
V gene: TRBV20-1

CDR3 protein: CATSRQLSYEQYF
CDR3 DNA: TGTGCCACATCACGACAGCTCTCCTACGAGCAGTACTTC
J gene: TRBJ2-7
D gene: .
clone size: .
V gene: TRBV27

CDR3 protein: CASSYSPWTGSTGNTIYF
CDR3 DNA: TGTGCCAGCAGTTACTCCCCTTGGACAGGGTCGACTGGAAACACCATATATTTT
J gene: TRBJ1-3
D gene: TRBD1
clone size: few
V gene: TRBV6-5

CDR3 protein: CASSLLLAGVWNEQFF
CDR3 DNA: TGCGCCAGCAGCTTACTACTAGCGGGAGTATGGAATGAGCAGTTCTTC
J gene: TRBJ2-1
D gene: TRBD2
clone size: .
V gene: TRBV5-1

CDR3 protein: CASGLEWDRGRGTEAFF
CDR3 DNA: TGTGCTAGTGGTTTGGAATGGGACAGGGGGCGCGGCACTGAAGCTTTCTTT
J gene: TRBJ1-1
D gene: TRBD1
clone size: few
V gene: TRBV12-5

CDR3 protein: CASSIGRQDYEQYF
CDR3 DNA: TGTGCCAGTAGTATAGGTAGACAGGACTACGAGCAGTACTTC
J gene: TRBJ2-7
D gene: .
clone size: .
V gene: TRBV19

CDR3 protein: CSPTPDSADTQYF
CDR3 DNA: TGCAGTCCCACCCCGGACAGCGCAGATACGCAGTATTTT
J gene: TRBJ2-3
D gene: .
clone size: .
V gene: TRBV20-1

CDR3 protein: CASSLAVPATDTQYF
CDR3 DNA: TGTGCCAGCAGCTTAGCTGTTCCAGCCACAGATACGCAGTATTTT
J gene: TRBJ2-3
D gene: .
clone size: many
V gene: TRBV7-2

CDR3 protein: CSASPTRRHHEQFF
CDR3 DNA: TGCAGTGCTAGTCCCACCCGACGACATCATGAGCAGTTCTTC
J gene: TRBJ2-1
D gene: .
clone size: many
V gene: TRBV20-1

CDR3 protein: CAWSVLGGLGYTF
CDR3 DNA: TGTGCCTGGAGTGTACTTGGGGGTTTGGGCTACACCTTC
J gene: TRBJ1-2
D gene: .
clone size: few
V gene: TRBV30

CDR3 protein: CSPLGSPETQYF
CDR3 DNA: TGCAGTCCCCTCGGGTCGCCAGAGACCCAGTACTTC
J gene: TRBJ2-5
D gene: .
clone size: few
V gene: TRBV20-1

CDR3 protein: CASSSAASGSLGTGELFF
CDR3 DNA: TGTGCCAGCAGCTCCGCGGCTAGCGGGAGTTTAGGCACCGGGGAGCTGTTTTTT
J gene: TRBJ2-2
D gene: TRBD2
clone size: few
V gene: TRBV5-4

CDR3 protein: CASSVRQGGEQYF
CDR3 DNA: TGTGCCAGCAGCGTCAGACAGGGTGGAGAGCAGTACTTC
J gene: TRBJ2-7
D gene: TRBD1
clone size: few
V gene: TRBV7-2

CDR3 protein: CASSHPVGLAGRELFF
CDR3 DNA: TGTGCCAGCAGCCACCCGGTAGGACTAGCGGGGAGGGAGCTGTTTTTT
J gene: TRBJ2-2
D gene: TRBD2
clone size: few
V gene: TRBV4-2